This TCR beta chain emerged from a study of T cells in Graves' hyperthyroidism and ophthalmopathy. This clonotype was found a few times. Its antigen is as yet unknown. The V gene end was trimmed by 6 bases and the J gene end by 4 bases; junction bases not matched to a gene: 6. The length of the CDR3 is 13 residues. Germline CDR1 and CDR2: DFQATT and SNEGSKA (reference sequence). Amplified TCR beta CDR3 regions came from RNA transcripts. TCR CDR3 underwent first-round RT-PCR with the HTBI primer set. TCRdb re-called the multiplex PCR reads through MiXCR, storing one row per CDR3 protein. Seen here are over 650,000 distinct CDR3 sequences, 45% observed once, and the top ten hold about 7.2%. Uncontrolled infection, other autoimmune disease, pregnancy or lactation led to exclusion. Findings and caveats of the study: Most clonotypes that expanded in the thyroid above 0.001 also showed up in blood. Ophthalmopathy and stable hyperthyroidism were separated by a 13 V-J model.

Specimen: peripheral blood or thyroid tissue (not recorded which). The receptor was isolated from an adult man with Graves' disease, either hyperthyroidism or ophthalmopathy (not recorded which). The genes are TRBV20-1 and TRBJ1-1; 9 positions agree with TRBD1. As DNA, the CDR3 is TGCAGTGCGGGACAGGGAGAATCCACTGAAGCTTTCTTT. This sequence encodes CSAGQGESTEAFF.